This record covers a single T cell receptor beta chain. The antigen remains undetermined. The CDR3 length is 13 residues. Trimming pared 5 bases from V and 10 bases from J, leaving 15 bases between. Germline lookup yields CDR1 SGHVS and CDR2 FQNEAQ. This sample stems from a study of CD8 T cells in ankylosing spondylitis. Study-wide results and limits: The study looked at matched synovial fluid samples from ankylosing spondylitis patients. Disease-linked clones were reported to be significantly enriched there. There were earlier reports of some motif variants in reactive arthritis synovial fluid and blood.

MiXCR was run by TCRdb on the 5' RACE reads, yielding one entry per CDR3 protein. The sample consists of fewer than 200,000 distinct CDR3 sequences, about 20% of them appearing once. Sequences were obtained from blood, either unsorted or a sorted T cell fraction (not recorded which). The chain recombines TRBV7-8 with TRBJ2-1; perhaps D is TRBD1 or TRBD2 (5 bases each). This clonotype was obtained from a male donor under 30 with ankylosing spondylitis or in good health (not recorded which). The CDR3: CASSPGPRREQFF. CDR3 nucleotide sequence: TGTGCCAGCAGCCCAGGGCCTCGGAGGGAGCAGTTCTTC.